The 9 T cell receptor beta chains given below trace back to one sample, sequenced in a study of blood T cell repertoires in COVID-19. The table came from immunoSEQ multiplex PCR; TCRdb's copy has only in-frame clones and leaves some out. The sample shows about 68,000 clones, roughly 80% of them seen only once. The sequenced sample was peripheral blood. All receptors derive from a man in his fifties or sixties with active COVID-19.

The genes are TRBV5-1 and TRBJ2-3; tentatively, D is TRBD2 (5 bases). The CDR3 length is 12 residues. Trimming left V 4 bases short and J 5 bases short, with 8 bases between. Germline lookup yields CDR1 SGHRS and CDR2 YFSETQ. CDR3 bases: TGCGCCAGCAGCCGGACTGGAGATACGCAGTATTTT. This sequence encodes CASSRTGDTQYF.

The rearrangement links TRBV29-1 to TRBJ2-1; 12 bases map to TRBD2. Trimming removed 5 bases from V and 6 bases from J; junction bases left unmatched: 20. This CDR3 has 19 residues. Germline V gene data show CDR1 as SQVTM and CDR2 as ANQGSEA. CDR3 DNA sequence: TGCAGCGTTCCATGCTTCGCCCCTAAGACTAGCGGGGGATGCAATGAGCAGTTCTTC. Its protein product is CSVPCFAPKTSGGCNEQFF.

The chain has TRBV7-2 and TRBJ1-4, with D unresolved. CDR1 is SGHTA and CDR2 is FQGNSA in the germline V gene. The CDR3 runs 12 residues. V was trimmed by 6 bases and J by 7 bases, leaving 9 bases between them. DNA of the CDR3: TGTGCCAGCAGTCGGGAGGGTGAAAAACTGTTTTTT. This sequence encodes CASSREGEKLFF. Full variable domain (remainder filled in from reference TRBV7-2 and TRBJ1-4): GAGVSQSPSNKVTEKGKDVELRCDPISGHTALYWYRQSLGQGLEFLIYFQGNSAPDKSGLPSDRFSAERTGGSVSTLTIQRTQQEDSAVYLCASSREGEKLFFGSGTQLSVL.

The rearrangement joins TRBV9 to TRBJ1-2; the match to TRBD1 covers 10 bases. Looked up from germline, CDR1 is SGDLS and CDR2 is YYNGEE. V dropped 4 bases and J dropped 6; count of bases not matched to a gene: 6. This CDR3 is 14 amino acids long. In DNA form, the CDR3 reads TGTGCCAGCAGCCCAAGACAGGGGGCCCATGGCTACACCTTC. Its protein is CASSPRQGAHGYTF. Filled out from reference TRBV9 and TRBJ1-2, the complete variable domain reads DSGVTQTPKHLITATGQRVTLRCSPRSGDLSVYWYQQSLDQGLQFLIQYYNGEERAKGNILERFSAQQFPDLHSELNLSSLELGDSALYFCASSPRQGAHGYTFGSGTRLTVV.

The V and J genes are TRBV29-1 and TRBJ1-4; D remains ambiguous. This CDR3 spans 13 amino acids. With 5 bases removed from V and 2 bases from J, the gap between germline ends came to 9 bases. Germline V gene data show CDR1 as SQVTM and CDR2 as ANQGSEA. CDR3 in amino acids: CSVRGRTNEKLFF. The CDR3 DNA is TGCAGCGTTCGAGGGAGGACTAATGAAAAACTGTTTTTT.

The V gene is TRBV14, the J gene TRBJ2-7, with TRBD1 matching over 8 bases. V was pared by 2 bases and J by 5 bases, with 14 bases of the junction left unmatched. CDR1 and CDR2 from the germline V gene are SGHDN and FVKESK. CDR3 size: 17 residues. The CDR3 region is CASSQTIPGQAPDEQYF. Here the CDR3 DNA reads TGTGCCAGCAGCCAAACAATTCCGGGACAGGCCCCTGACGAGCAGTACTTC.

The J gene is TRBJ1-4, the V gene TRBV5-4, with 7 bases matching TRBD1. Per germline, CDR1 SGHNT and CDR2 YYREEE (reference sequence). This CDR3 is 15 amino acids long. The V segment lost 0 bases and the J segment 4 bases; nucleotides outside the gene matches: 3. The CDR3 nucleotides are TGTGCCAGCAGCTTGGACAGGGGACATAATGAAAAACTGTTTTTT. Translating it yields CASSLDRGHNEKLFF.

This clone was seen once. The rearrangement joins TRBV19 to TRBJ2-2; possibly TRBD1 for D (5 bases). Looked up from germline, CDR1 is LNHDA and CDR2 is SQIVND (reference sequence). The CDR3 covers 14 residues. V lost 1 base and J 7 bases, leaving 10 bases between the germline ends. In nucleotides, the CDR3 is TGTGCCAGTAGTATAGCTTGGGGCGGCGGGGAGCTGTTTTTT. This gives the protein CASSIAWGGGELFF.

The chain recombines TRBV19 with TRBJ1-5; D unresolved. V gave up 2 bases and J gave up 2 bases, with 10 bases separating them. The CDR3 sequence is 15 residues long. CDR1 is LNHDA, CDR2 SQIVND, per germline (reference sequence). As DNA, the CDR3 is TGTGCCAGTAGTATAAAGGTCGGGGGCAATCAGCCCCAGCATTTT. This sequence encodes CASSIKVGGNQPQHF.